The clone carrying this TCR beta chain was seen just once. Its antigen is undetermined. The V and J ends lost 4 bases and 5 bases respectively, with 11 bases between them. The CDR3 totals 13 residues. In germline, CDR1 is MDHEN, CDR2 SYDVKM. Assay: immunoSEQ multiplex PCR; the TCRdb copy retains only in-frame clones and omits some. The repertoire holds around 24,000 clones, roughly 77% seen once, with about 33% in the top ten. This sample stems from a study of OX40 agonist ivuxolimab in advanced cancers. The study's findings and limits: Among the nonresponders, some also had low normalized T-cell clonal expansion.

The clonotype originates from an adult with an advanced solid tumor such as melanoma, head and neck, liver or kidney cancer. This specimen was CD4+ or CD8+ T cells sorted from blood, taken in a trial of the OX40 agonist ivuxolimab. This chain uses TRBV28 with TRBJ1-2; D not certain. CDR3 nucleotide sequence: TGTGCCAGCAGTTACGGATACTTATATGGCTACACCTTC. It is translated as CASSYGYLYGYTF.